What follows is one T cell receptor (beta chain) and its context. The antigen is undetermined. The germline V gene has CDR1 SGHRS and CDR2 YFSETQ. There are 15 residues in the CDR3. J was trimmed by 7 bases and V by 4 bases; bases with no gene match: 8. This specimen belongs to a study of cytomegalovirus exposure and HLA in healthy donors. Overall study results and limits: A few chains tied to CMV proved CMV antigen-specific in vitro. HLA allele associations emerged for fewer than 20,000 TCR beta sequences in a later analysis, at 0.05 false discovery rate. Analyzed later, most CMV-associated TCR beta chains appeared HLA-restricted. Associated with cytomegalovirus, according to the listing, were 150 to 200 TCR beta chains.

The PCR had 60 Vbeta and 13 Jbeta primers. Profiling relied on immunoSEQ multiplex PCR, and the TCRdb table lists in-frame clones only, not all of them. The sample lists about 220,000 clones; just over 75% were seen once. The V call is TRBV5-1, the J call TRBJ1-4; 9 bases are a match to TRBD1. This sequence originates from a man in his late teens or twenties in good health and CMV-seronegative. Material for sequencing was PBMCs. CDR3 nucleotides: TGCGCCAGCAGCCCGGGGGACAGGGCGGGTGAAAAACTGTTTTTT. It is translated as CASSPGDRAGEKLFF.